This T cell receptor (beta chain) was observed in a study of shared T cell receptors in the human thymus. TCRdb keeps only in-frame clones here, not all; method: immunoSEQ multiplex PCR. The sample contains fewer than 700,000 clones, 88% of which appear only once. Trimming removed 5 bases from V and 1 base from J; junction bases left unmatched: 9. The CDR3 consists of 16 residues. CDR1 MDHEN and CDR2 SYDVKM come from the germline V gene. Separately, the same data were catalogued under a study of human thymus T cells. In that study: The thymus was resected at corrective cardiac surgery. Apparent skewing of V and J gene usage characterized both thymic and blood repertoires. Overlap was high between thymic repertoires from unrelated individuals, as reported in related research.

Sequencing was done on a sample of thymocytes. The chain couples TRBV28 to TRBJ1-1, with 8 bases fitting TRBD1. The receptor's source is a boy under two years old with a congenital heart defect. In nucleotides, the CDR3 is TGTGCCAGCAGTCAGGGGGCACGAACAAAGAACACTGAAGCTTTCTTT. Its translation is CASSQGARTKNTEAFF.